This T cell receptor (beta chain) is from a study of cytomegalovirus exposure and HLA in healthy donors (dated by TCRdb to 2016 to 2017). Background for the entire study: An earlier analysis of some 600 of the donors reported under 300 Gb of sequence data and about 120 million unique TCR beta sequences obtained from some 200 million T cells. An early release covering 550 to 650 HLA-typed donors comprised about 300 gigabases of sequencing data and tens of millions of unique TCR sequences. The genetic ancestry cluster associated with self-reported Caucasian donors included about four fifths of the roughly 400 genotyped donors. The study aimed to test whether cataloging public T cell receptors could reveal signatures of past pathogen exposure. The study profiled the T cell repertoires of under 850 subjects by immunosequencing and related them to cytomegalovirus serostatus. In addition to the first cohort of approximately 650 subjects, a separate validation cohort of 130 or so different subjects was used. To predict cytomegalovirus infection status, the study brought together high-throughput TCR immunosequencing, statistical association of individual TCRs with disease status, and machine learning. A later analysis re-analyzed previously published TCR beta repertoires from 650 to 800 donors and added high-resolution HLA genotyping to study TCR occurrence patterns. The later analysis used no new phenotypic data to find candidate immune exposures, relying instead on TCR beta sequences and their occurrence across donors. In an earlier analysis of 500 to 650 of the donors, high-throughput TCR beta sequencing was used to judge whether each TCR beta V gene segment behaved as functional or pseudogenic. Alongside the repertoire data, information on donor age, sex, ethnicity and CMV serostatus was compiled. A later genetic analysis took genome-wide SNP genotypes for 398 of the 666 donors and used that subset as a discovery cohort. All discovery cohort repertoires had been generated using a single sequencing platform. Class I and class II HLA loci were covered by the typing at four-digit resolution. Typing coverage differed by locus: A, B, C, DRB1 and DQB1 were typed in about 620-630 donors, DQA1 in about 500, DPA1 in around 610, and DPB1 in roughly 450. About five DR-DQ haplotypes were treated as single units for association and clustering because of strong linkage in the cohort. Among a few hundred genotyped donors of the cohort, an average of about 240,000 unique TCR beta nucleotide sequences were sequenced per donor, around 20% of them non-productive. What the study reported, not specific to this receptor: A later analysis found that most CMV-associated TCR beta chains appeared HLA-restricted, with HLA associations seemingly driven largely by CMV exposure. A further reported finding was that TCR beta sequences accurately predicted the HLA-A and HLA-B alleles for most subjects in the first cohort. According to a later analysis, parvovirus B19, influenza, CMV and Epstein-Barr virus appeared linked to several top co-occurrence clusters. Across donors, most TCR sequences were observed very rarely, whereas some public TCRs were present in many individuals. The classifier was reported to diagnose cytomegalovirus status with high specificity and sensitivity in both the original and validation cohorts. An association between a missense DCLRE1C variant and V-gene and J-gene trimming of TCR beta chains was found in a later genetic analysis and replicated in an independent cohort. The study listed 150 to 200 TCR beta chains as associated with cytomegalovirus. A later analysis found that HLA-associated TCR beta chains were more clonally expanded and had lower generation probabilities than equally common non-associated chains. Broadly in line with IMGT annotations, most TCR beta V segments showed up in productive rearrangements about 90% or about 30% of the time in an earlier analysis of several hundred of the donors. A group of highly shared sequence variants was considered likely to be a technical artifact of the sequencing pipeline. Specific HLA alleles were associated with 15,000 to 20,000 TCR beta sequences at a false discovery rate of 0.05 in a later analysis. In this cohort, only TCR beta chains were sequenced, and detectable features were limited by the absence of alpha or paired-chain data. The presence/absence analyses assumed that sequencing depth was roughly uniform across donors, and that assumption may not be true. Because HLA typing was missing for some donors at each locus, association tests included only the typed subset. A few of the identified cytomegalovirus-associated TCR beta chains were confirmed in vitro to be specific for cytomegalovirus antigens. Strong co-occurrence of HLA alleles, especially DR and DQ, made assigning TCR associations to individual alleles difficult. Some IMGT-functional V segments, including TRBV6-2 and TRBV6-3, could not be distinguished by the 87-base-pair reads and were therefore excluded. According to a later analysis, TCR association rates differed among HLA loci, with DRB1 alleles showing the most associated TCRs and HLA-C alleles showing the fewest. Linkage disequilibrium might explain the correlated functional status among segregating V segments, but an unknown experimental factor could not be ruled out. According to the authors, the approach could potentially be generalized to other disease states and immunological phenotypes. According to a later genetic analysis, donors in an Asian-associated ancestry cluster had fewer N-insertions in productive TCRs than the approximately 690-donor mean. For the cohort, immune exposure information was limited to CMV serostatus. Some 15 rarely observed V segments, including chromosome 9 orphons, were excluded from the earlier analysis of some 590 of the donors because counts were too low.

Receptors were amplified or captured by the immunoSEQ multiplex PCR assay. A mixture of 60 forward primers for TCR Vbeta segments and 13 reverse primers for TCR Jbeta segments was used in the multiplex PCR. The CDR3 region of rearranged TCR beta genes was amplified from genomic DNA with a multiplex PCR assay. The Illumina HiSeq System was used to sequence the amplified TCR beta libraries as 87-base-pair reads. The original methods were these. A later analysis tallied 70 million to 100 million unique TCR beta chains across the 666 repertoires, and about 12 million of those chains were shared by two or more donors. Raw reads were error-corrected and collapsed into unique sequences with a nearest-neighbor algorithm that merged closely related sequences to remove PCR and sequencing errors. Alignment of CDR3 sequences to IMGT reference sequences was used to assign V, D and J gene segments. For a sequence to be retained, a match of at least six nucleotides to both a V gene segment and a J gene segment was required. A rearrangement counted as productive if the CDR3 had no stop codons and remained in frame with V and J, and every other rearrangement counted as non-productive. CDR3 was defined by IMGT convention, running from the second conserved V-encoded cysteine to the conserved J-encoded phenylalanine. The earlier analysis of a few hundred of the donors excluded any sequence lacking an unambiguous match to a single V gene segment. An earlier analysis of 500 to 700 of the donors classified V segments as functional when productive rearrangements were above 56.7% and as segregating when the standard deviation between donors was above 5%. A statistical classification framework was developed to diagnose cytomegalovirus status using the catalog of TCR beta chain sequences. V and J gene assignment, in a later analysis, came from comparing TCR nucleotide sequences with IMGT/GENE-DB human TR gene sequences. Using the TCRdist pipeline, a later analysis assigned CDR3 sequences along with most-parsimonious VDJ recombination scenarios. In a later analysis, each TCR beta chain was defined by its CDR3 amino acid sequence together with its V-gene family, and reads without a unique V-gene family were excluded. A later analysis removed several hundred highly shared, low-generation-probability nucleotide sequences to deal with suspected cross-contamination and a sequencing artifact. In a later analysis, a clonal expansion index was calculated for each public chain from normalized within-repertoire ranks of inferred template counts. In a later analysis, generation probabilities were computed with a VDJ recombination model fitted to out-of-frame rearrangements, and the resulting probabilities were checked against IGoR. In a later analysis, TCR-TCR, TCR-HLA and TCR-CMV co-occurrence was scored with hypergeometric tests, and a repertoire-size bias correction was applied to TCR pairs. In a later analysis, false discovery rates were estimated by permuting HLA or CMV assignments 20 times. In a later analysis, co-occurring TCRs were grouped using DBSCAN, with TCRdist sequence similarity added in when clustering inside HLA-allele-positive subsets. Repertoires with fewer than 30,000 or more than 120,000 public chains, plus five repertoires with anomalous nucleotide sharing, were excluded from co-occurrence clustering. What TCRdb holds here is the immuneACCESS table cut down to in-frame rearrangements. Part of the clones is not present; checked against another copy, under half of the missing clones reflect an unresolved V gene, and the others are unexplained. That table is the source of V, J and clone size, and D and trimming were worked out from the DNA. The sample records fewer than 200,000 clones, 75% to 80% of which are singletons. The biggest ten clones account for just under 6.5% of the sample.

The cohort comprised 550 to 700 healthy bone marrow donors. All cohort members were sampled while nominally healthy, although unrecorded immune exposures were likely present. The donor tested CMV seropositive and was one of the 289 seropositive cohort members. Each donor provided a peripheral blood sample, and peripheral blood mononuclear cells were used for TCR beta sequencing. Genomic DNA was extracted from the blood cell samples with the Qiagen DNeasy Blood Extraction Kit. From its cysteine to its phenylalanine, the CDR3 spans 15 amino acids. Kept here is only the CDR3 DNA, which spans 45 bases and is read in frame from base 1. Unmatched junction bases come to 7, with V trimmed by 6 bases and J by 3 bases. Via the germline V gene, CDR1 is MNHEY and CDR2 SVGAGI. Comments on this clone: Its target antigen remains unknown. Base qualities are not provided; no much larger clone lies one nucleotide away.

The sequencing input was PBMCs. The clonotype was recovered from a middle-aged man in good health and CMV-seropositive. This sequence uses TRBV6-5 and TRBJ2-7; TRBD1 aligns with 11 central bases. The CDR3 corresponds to CASRPGQGAIYEQYF. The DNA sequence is TGTGCCAGCAGGCCCGGACAGGGGGCTATCTACGAGCAGTACTTC.